Below, 5 T cell receptor beta chains from the same sample are listed, as sequenced in a study of blood T cell repertoires in COVID-19. This table comes from immunoSEQ multiplex PCR, and its TCRdb copy is limited to in-frame clones, with some not included. In the table there are under 150,000 clones, about 85% of which are singletons. The sequenced sample was peripheral blood. The receptors were sampled from a human donor in a cohort sampled during active COVID-19.

The chain recombines TRBV29-1 with TRBJ2-3; 8 nucleotides line up with TRBD1. This CDR3 is built from 15 residues. Germline-derived CDR1 and CDR2 are SQVTM and ANQGSEA. The junction had 5 bases not matched to a gene; V was cut back by 2 bases and J by 1 base. Here the CDR3 reads CSVELEDRGTDTQYF. The CDR3 DNA sequence: TGCAGCGTTGAACTGGAGGACAGGGGCACAGATACGCAGTATTTT.

The rearrangement links TRBV20-1 to TRBJ2-7; 7 positions agree with TRBD1. Germline assignment: CDR1 DFQATT and CDR2 SNEGSKA (reference sequence). V lost 3 bases to trimming and J lost 1 base; unmatched junction nucleotides: 6. The CDR3 contains 14 residues. Here the CDR3 reads CSASRTGNSYEQYF. DNA of the CDR3: TGCAGTGCTAGTCGGACAGGAAATTCCTACGAGCAGTACTTC.

The CDR3 DNA is TGTGCCAGTAGTGTCGGGACAGGGTCTCTCGAGCAGTACTTC. Encoded protein: CASSVGTGSLEQYF. The chain employs TRBV19 and TRBJ2-7, with 9 bases that match TRBD1. The CDR3 consists of 14 residues. Germline CDR1 LNHDA, CDR2 SQIVND (reference sequence). The trim removed 5 bases at V and 6 bases at J, leaving 8 bases unmatched.

The chain uses TRBV18 and TRBJ1-1; D might be TRBD1 (5 bases). CDR1 and CDR2 (germline): KGHSH, LQKENI. This CDR3 contains 15 residues. V shed 1 base and J shed 7 bases, with 16 bases lying between them. CDR3 protein: CASSPRAGFLGEAFF. CDR3 nucleotides: TGTGCCAGCTCACCACGAGCAGGGTTTCTTGGTGAAGCTTTCTTT.

This clone was counted once. The chain links TRBV6-6 to TRBJ1-1, with D possibly matching TRBD1 (6 bases). Trimming removed 5 bases at V and 1 base at J, with 14 bases between. In germline, CDR1 is MNHNY, CDR2 SVGAGI (reference sequence). The CDR3 has 15 residues. The CDR3 spells CASSTSGVGNTEAFF. DNA of the CDR3: TGTGCCAGCAGTACTTCAGGGGTTGGGAACACTGAAGCTTTCTTT.